The 8 T cell receptor beta chains given below trace back to one sample, sequenced in a study of shared clonotypes between healthy human individuals. Sequencing was performed with immunoSEQ multiplex PCR; in TCRdb, only in-frame clones are kept and a portion is missing. Altogether a few million clones are present, approximately 93% being singletons, with the ten largest covering around 0.4%. The specimen was naive CD4+ T cells from PBMCs. Subset indicated: CD45RA+ positively selected. The receptors were sampled from a man younger than 35 in good health. Some clones in this sample may be carry-over from other donors' samples.

This sequence joins TRBV29-1 and TRBJ1-2; the D gene is possibly TRBD1 (5 bases). From germline, CDR1 is SQVTM and CDR2 ANQGSEA. The CDR3 loop spans 11 amino acids. V lost 6 bases and J 8 bases, leaving 13 bases between the germline ends. CDR3 sequence reads: CSVGTDPGYTF. For the CDR3, the DNA is TGCAGCGTGGGGACGGACCCGGGCTACACCTTC.

For this clone: The identical CDR3 is also encoded by other nucleotide sequences in the sample. This chain joins TRBV27 and TRBJ2-7, with 8 bases lining up with TRBD1. Germline V gives CDR1 MNHEY, CDR2 SMNVEV (reference sequence). V lost 3 bases, J lost 9 bases, and 10 bases stayed unmatched. The CDR3 runs to 14 residues. The CDR3 region has the DNA TGTGCCAGCAGTTTCCTCGGACAGGGCGGAGGGCAGTACTTC. Its protein is CASSFLGQGGGQYF.

The chain couples TRBV29-1 to TRBJ2-1; D remains unclear. The CDR3 is 15 amino acids. V lost 4 bases, J lost 2 bases, and 15 bases lay in between. Germline V CDR1 and CDR2: SQVTM, ANQGSEA. The chain's CDR3 is CSVVWIGSPYNEQFF. For the CDR3, the DNA is TGCAGCGTTGTTTGGATCGGCAGCCCCTACAATGAGCAGTTCTTC.

The chain employs TRBV7-9 and TRBJ2-7; 11 bases fit TRBD2. Germline CDR1 is SEHNR and CDR2 is FQNEAQ (reference sequence). The CDR3 totals 15 residues. The V segment lost 4 bases and the J segment 3 bases; nucleotides outside the gene matches: 5. The CDR3 here is CASSYLAGGFYEQYF. The CDR3 DNA is TGTGCCAGCAGCTACCTAGCGGGAGGTTTCTACGAGCAGTACTTC.

This sequence joins TRBV28 and TRBJ1-1; maybe TRBD1 (5 bases). The CDR3 contains 14 residues. CDR1 is MDHEN and CDR2 is SYDVKM in the germline V gene. V was cut by 7 bases and J by 4 bases, with 16 bases left in between. Written as DNA, the CDR3 is TGTGCCAGCAACAAACCCCGACAGCTCACTGAAGCTTTCTTT. It encodes CASNKPRQLTEAFF.

This chain links TRBV10-2 with TRBJ2-7; D ambiguous. CDR1 and CDR2 (germline): WSHSY, SAAADI. The V end lost 7 bases, the J end lost 1 base, and 11 bases lay between the germline ends. This CDR3 region has 13 residues. CDR3 DNA sequence: TGCGCCAGCATAAGGAGCGCATCCTACGAGCAGTACTTC. Protein sequence: CASIRSASYEQYF.

This chain joins TRBV7-2 and TRBJ2-3; a weak D match, TRBD2 (6 bases). Germline V gene lookup returns CDR1 SGHTA and CDR2 FQGNSA. CDR3 length equals 17 residues. The V end was cut by 0 bases, the J end by 2 bases, with 15 bases between. The CDR3 DNA reads TGTGCCAGCAGCTTAGCTAGGGACTTAGACAACACAGATACGCAGTATTTT. This encodes CASSLARDLDNTDTQYF.

The sample holds a few counts of this clone. Other DNA sequences in this sample translate to the same CDR3. The chain joins TRBV20-1 to TRBJ1-1; D gene unclear. Germline CDR1 reads DFQATT; CDR2 reads SNEGSKA (reference sequence). Trimming stripped 3 bases from V and 5 bases from J, with 4 bases between. The CDR3 extends over 10 amino acids. The CDR3 DNA follows: TGCAGTGCTAGGGGGACTGAAGCTTTCTTT. This codes for CSARGTEAFF.